One T cell receptor (beta chain) is described in this entry. Original analysis: Estimates of nucleated cell counts were drawn from the amplification of reference gene primers. Method: immunoSEQ multiplex PCR; TCRdb's copy keeps in-frame clones and lacks some. V and J calls and clone size are those listed in that table; D and trimming were worked out from the DNA. The data show 200,000 or so clones, roughly 80% seen once. The CDR3 is 13 amino acids. Germline V gene data show CDR1 as LGHDT and CDR2 as YNNKEL (reference sequence). V was trimmed by 4 bases and J by 5 bases, leaving 12 bases between them. These data originate in a study of blood T cell repertoires in COVID-19. Study background: From T cells, B-cell-depleted T cells, or PBMCs came the material, which was cDNA or gDNA.

This TCR came from a man between 60 and 70 years old with active or convalescent COVID-19. This rearrangement joins TRBV3-1 (or the pseudogene TRBV3-2) to TRBJ2-7; D possibly corresponds to TRBD1 (6 bases). The sequencing input was peripheral blood. CDR3 region: CASSLQGFHEQYF. The DNA of the CDR3 is TGTGCCAGCAGCCTACAGGGATTCCACGAGCAGTACTTC.